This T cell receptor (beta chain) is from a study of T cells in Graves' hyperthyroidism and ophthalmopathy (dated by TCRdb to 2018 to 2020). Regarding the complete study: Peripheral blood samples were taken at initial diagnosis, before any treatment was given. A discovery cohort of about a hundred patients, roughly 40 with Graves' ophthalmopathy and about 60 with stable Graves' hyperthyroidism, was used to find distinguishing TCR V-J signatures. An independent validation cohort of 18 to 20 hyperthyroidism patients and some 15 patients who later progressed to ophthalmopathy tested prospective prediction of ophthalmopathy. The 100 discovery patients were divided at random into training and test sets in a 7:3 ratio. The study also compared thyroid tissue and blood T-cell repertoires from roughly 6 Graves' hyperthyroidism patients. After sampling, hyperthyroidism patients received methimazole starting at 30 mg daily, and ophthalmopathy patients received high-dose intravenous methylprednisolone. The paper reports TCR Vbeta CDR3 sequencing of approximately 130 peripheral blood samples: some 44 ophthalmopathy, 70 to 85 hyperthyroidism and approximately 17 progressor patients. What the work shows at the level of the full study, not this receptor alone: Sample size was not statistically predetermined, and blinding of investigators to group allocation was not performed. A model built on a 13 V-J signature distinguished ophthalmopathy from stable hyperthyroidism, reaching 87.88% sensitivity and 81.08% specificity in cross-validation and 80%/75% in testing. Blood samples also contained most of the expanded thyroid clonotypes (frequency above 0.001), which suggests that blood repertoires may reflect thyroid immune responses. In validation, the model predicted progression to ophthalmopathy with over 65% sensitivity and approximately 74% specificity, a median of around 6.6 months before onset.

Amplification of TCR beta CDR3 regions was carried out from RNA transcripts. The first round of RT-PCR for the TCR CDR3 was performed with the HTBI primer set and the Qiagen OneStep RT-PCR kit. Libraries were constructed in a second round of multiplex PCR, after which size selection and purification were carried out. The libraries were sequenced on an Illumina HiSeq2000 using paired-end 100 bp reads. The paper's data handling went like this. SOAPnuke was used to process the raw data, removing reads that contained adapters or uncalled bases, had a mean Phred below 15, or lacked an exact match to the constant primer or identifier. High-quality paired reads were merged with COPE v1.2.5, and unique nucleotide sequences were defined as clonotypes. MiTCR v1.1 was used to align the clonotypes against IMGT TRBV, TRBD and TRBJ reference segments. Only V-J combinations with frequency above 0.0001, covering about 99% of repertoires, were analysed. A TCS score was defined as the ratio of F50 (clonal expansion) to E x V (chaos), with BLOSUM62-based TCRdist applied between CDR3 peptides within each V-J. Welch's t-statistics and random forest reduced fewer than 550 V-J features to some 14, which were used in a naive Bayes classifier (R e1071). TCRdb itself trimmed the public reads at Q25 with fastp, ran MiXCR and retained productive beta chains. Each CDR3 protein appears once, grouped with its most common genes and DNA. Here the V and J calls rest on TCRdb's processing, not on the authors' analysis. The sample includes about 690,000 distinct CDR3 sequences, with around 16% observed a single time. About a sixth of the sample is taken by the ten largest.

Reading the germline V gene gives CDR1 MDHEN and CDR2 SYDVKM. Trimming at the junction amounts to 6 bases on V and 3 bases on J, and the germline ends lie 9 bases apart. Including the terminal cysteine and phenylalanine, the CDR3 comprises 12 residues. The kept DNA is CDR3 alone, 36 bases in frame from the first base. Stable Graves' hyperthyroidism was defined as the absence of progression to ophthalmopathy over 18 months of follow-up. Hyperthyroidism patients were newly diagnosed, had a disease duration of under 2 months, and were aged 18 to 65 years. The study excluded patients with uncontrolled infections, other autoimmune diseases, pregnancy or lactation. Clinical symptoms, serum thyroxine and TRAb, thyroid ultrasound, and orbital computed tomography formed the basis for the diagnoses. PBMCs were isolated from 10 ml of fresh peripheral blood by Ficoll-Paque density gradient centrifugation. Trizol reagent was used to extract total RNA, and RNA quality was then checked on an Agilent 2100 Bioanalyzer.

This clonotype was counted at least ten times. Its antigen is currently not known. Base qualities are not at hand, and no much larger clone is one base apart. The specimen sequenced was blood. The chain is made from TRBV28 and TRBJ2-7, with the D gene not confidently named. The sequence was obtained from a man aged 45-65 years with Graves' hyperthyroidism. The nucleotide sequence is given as TGTGCCAGCAGCCGAAGAATCTACGAGCAGTACTTC. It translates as CASSRRIYEQYF. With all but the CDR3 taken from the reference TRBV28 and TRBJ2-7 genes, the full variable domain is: DVKVTQSSRYLVKRTGEKVFLECVQDMDHENMFWYRQDPGLGLRLIYFSYDVKMKEKGDIPEGYSVSREKKERFSLILESASTNQTSMYLCASSRRIYEQYFGPGTRLTVT.